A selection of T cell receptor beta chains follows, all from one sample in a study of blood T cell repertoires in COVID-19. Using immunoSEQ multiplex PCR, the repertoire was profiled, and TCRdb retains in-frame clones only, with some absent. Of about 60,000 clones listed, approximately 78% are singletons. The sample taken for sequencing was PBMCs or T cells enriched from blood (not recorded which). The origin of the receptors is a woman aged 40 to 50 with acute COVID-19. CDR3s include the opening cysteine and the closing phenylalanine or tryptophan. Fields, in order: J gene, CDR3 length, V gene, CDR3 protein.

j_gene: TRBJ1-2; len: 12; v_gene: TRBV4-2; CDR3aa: CASSQTGIGYTF
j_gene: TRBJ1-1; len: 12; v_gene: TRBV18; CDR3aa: CASLDKNTEAFF
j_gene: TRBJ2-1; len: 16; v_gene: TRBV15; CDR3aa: CATSRDLAGAFNEQFF
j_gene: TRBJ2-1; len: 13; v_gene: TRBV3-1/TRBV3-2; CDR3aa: CASSQDRYNEQFF
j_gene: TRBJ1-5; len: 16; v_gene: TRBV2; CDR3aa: CASTNIPGQPNQPQHF
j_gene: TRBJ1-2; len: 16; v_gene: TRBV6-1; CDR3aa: CASSALLGATGNGYTF
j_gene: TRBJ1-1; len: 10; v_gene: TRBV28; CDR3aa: CASKRVEAFF
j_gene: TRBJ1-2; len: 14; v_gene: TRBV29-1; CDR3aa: CSVDGSKNNYGYTF
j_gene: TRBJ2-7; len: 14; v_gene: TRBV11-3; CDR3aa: CASSPTGSAYEQYF
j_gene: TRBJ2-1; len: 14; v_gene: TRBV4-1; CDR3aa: CASSQDSPSGQQFF
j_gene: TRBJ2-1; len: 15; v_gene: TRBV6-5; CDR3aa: CASSRIAGGLHEQFF
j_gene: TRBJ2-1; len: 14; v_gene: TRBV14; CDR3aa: CASSRLAGDNEQFF
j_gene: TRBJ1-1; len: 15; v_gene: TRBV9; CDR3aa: CASSVGPGQGTEAFF
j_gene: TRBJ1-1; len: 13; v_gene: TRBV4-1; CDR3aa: CASSQRGQAEAFF
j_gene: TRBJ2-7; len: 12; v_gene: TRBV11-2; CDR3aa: CASAALANEQYF
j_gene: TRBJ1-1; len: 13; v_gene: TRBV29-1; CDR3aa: CSVETRDRVGAFF
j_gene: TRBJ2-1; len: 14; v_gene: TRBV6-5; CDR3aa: CASRGLAFYNEQFF
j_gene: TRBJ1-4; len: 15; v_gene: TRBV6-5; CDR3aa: CASSSTRRVDEKLFF
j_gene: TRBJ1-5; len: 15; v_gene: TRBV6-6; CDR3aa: CASRRTEDSNQPQHF